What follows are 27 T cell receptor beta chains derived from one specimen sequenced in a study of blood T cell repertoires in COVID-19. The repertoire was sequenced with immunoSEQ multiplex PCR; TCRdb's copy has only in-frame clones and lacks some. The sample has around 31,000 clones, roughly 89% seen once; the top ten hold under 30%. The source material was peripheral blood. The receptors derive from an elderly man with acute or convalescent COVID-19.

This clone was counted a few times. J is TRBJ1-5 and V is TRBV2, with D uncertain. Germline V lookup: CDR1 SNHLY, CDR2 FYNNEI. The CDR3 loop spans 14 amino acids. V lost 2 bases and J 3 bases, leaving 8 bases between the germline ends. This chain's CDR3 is CASSEYSHNQPQHF. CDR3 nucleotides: TGTGCCAGCAGTGAATACAGCCACAATCAGCCCCAGCATTTT.

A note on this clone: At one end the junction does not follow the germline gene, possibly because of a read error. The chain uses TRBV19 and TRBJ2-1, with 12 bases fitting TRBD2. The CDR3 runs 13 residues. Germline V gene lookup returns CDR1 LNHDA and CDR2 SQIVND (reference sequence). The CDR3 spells CASSTGLAGFLIF. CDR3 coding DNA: TGTGCCAGTAGTACGGGACTAGCGGGCTTTTTGATCTTC.

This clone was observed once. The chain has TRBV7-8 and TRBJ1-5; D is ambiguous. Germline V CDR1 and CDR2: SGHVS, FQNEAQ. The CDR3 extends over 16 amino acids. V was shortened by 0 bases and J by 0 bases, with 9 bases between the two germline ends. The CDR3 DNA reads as TGTGCCAGCAGCTTAGCCCGCGTTTATAGCAATCAGCCCCAGCATTTT. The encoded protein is CASSLARVYSNQPQHF.

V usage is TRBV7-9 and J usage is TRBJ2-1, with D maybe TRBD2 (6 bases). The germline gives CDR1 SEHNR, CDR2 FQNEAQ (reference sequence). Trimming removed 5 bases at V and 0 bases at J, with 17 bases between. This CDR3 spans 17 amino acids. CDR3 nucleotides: TGTGCCAGCAGCCCCCGCTTAGCGGAGAGCTCCTACAATGAGCAGTTCTTC. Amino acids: CASSPRLAESSYNEQFF.

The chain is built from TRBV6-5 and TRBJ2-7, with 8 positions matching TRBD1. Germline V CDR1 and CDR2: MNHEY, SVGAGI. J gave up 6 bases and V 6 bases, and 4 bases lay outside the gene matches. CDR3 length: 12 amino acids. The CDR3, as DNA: TGTGCCAGCAGCCGGACAGGGCTCGAGCAGTACTTC. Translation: CASSRTGLEQYF.

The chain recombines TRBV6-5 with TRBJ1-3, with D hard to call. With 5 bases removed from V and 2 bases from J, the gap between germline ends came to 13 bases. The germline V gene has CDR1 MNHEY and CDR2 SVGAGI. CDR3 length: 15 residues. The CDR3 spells CASSPLFRAGNTIYF. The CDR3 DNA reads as TGTGCCAGCAGTCCATTGTTTCGGGCTGGAAACACCATATATTTT.

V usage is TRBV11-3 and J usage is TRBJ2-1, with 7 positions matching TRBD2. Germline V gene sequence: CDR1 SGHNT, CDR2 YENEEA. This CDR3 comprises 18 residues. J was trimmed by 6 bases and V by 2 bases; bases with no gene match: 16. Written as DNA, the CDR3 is TGTGCCAGCAGCTTAACTCCTGCGTTTGCGGGAGTCGGCAATGAGCAGTTCTTC. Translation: CASSLTPAFAGVGNEQFF.

The CDR3 DNA reads TGTGCCAGCAGGCAAGCGACAGGGTCCAAAGAGACCCAGTACTTC. Translation gives CASRQATGSKETQYF. V and J are TRBV7-2 and TRBJ2-5; 7 bases fit TRBD1. Trimming took 6 bases from V and 3 from J; bases not matched to a gene: 10. Germline assignment: CDR1 SGHTA and CDR2 FQGNSA. CDR3 length: 15 amino acids.

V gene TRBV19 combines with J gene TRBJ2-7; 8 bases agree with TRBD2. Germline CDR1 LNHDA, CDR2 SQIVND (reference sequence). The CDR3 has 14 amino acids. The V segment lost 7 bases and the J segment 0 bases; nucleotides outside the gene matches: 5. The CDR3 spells CASKWSGSSYEQYF. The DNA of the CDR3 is TGTGCCAGTAAATGGAGCGGGAGCTCCTACGAGCAGTACTTC. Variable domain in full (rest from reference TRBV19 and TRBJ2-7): DGGITQSPKYLFRKEGQNVTLSCEQNLNHDAMYWYRQDPGQGLRLIYYSQIVNDFQKGDIAEGYSVSREKKESFPLTVTSAQKNPTAFYLCASKWSGSSYEQYFGPGTRLTVT.

CDR3 DNA sequence: TGTGCCATCAGTGACCCCGGGACAACGAACACTGAAGCTTTCTTT. It specifies CAISDPGTTNTEAFF. The rearrangement joins TRBV10-3 to TRBJ1-1; D is perhaps TRBD1 (6 bases). This CDR3 contains 15 residues. Germline CDR1 ENHRY, CDR2 SYGVKD. V was trimmed by 3 bases and J by 1 base, leaving 12 bases between them.

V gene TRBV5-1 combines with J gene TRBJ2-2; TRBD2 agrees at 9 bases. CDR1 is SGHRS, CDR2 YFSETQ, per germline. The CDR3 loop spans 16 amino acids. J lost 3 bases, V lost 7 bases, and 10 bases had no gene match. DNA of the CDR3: TGCGCCAGCCAATTTTTAGCGGGAGAGTACACCGGGGAGCTGTTTTTT. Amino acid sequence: CASQFLAGEYTGELFF.

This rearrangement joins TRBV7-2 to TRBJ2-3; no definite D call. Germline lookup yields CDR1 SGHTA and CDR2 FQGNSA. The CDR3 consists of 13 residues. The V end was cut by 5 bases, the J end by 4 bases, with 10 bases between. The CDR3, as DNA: TGTGCCAGCAGCCCCCCGTCCGCAGATACGCAGTATTTT. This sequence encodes CASSPPSADTQYF.

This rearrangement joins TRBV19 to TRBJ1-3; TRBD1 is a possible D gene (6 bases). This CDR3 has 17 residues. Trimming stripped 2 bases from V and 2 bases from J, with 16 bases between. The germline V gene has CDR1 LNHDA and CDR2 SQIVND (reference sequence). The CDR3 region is CASSIQIGDTAGNTIYF. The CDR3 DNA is TGTGCCAGTAGTATACAAATCGGGGACACAGCTGGAAACACCATATATTTT.

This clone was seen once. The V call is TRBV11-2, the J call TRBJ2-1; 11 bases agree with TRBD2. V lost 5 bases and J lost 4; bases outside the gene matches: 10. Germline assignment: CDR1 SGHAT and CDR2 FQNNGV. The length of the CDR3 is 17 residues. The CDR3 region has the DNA TGTGCCAGCAGCCGCAGTACTAGCGGGAGCCGGTACAATGAGCAGTTCTTC. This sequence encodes CASSRSTSGSRYNEQFF.

CDR3 nucleotide sequence: TGTGCCAGCAGCTTCCTTGCGGATATGACTGGGGAGACCCAGTACTTC. Amino acid sequence: CASSFLADMTGETQYF. The rearrangement joins TRBV5-6 to TRBJ2-5; no definite D call. CDR3 size: 16 residues. Germline V gene data show CDR1 as SGHDT and CDR2 as YYEEEE. The V gene lost 2 bases and the J gene lost 5 bases, with 19 bases spanning the gap.

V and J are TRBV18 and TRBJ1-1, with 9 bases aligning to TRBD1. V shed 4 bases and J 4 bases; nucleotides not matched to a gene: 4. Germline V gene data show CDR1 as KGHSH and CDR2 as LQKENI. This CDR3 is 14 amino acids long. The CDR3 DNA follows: TGTGCCAGCTCACTCGGGACAGGGTCCACTGAAGCTTTCTTT. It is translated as CASSLGTGSTEAFF.

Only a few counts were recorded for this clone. CDR3 DNA: TGTGCCAGTAGTATAGCCCTTGGGGGGACAGCCCCTGAAAAACTGTTTTTT. Translating gives CASSIALGGTAPEKLFF. The chain joins TRBV19 to TRBJ1-4, with TRBD1 identical over 7 bases. This CDR3 region has 17 residues. Germline V lookup: CDR1 LNHDA, CDR2 SQIVND (reference sequence). Trimming removed 1 base from V and 7 bases from J; junction bases left unmatched: 12.

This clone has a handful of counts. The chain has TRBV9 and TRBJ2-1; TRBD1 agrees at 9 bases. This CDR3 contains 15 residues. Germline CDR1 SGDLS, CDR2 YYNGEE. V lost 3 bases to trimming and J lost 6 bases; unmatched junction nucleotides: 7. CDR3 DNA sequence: TGTGCCAGCAGCGCGAGGGGGACAGGGCGCAATGAGCAGTTCTTC. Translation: CASSARGTGRNEQFF. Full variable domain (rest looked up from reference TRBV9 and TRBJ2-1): DSGVTQTPKHLITATGQRVTLRCSPRSGDLSVYWYQQSLDQGLQFLIQYYNGEERAKGNILERFSAQQFPDLHSELNLSSLELGDSALYFCASSARGTGRNEQFFGPGTRLTVL.

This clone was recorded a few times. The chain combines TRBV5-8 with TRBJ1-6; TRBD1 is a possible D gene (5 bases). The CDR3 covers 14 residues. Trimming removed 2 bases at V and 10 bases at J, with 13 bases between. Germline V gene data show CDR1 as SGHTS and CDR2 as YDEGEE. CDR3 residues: CASSLGAVWSPLHF. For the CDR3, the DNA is TGTGCCAGCAGCTTAGGGGCGGTCTGGTCACCCCTCCACTTT.

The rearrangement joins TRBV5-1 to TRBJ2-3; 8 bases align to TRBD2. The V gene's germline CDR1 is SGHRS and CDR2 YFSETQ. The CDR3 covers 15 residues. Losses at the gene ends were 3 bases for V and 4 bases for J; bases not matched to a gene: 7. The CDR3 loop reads CASSSSGRRADTQYF. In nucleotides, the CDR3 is TGCGCCAGCAGCTCAAGCGGGAGAAGGGCAGATACGCAGTATTTT.

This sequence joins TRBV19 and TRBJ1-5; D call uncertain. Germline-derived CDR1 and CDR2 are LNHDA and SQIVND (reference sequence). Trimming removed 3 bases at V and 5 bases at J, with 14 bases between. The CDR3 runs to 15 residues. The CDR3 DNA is TGTGCCAGTAGTATTCAAGCGGGGTTATATCAGCCCCAGCATTTT. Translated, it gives CASSIQAGLYQPQHF.

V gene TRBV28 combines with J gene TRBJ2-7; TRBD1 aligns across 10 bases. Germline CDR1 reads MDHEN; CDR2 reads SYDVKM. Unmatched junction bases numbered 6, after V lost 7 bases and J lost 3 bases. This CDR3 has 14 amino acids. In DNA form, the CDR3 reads TGTGCCAGCATTACCGGGACAGGGGTCTACGAGCAGTACTTC. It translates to CASITGTGVYEQYF.

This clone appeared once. This CDR3 reads CASSGRDFMGELFF. CDR3 sequence (DNA): TGTGCCAGCAGTGGCCGGGACTTCATGGGGGAGCTGTTTTTT. The chain recombines TRBV2 with TRBJ2-2; weak D call: TRBD2 (6 bases). V was shortened by 4 bases and J by 8 bases, with 14 bases between the two germline ends. Germline CDR1 reads SNHLY; CDR2 reads FYNNEI. The CDR3 length is 14 residues.

The CDR3 loop is CASSPLGSRGNYGYTF. The CDR3 DNA reads as TGTGCCAGCAGCCCCCTCGGCTCCCGGGGGAACTATGGCTACACCTTC. This sequence joins TRBV11-2 and TRBJ1-2; possible D gene TRBD1, 5 bases. This CDR3 contains 16 residues. With 5 bases removed from V and 2 bases from J, the gap between germline ends came to 18 bases. Germline V gene sequence: CDR1 SGHAT, CDR2 FQNNGV. Using reference TRBV11-2 and TRBJ1-2 for the parts outside the CDR3, the full variable domain is EAGVAQSPRYKIIEKRQSVAFWCNPISGHATLYWYQQILGQGPKLLIQFQNNGVVDDSQLPKDRFSAERLKGVDSTLKIQPAKLEDSAVYLCASSPLGSRGNYGYTFGSGTRLTVV.

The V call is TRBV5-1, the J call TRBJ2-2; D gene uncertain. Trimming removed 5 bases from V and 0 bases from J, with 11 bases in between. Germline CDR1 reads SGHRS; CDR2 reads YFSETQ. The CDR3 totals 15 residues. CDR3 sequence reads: CASRPVGSNTGELFF. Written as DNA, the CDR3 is TGCGCCAGCAGACCAGTCGGGTCGAACACCGGGGAGCTGTTTTTT.

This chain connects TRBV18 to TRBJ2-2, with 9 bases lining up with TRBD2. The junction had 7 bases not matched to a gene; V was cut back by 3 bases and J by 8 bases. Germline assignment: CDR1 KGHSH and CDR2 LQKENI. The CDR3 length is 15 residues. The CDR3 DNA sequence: TGTGCCAGCTCACCTGGAGTAGCGGGAGCTGGGGAGCTGTTTTTT. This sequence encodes CASSPGVAGAGELFF.

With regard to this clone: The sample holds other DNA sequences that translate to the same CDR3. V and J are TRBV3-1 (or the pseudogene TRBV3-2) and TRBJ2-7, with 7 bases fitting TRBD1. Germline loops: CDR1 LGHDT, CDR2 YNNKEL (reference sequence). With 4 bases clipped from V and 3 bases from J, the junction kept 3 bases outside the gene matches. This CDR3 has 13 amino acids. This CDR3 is CASSPRQGYEQYF. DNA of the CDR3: TGTGCCAGCAGCCCAAGACAGGGCTACGAGCAGTACTTC.